This T cell receptor (beta chain) derives from a study of T cell changes during pregnancy in multiple sclerosis. Using immunoSEQ multiplex PCR, the repertoire was profiled, and TCRdb retains in-frame clones only, with some absent. Of roughly 40,000 clones listed, roughly 90% were seen once; the top ten hold around 0.4%. Here the sequenced sample was CD4+ T cells from peripheral blood mononuclear cells, taken in the second trimester of pregnancy. This receptor was obtained from a female donor with multiple sclerosis, enrolled in a pregnancy study.

CDR3 sequence reads: CARDSLQGSSYEQYF. CDR3 in DNA: TGTGCCAGGGATTCCTTACAGGGAAGCTCCTACGAGCAGTACTTC. The rearrangement uses TRBV2 and TRBJ2-7; tentatively, D is TRBD1 (6 bases). This CDR3 comprises 15 residues. CDR1 and CDR2 (germline): SNHLY, FYNNEI. V was pared by 9 bases and J by 0 bases, with 18 bases between.